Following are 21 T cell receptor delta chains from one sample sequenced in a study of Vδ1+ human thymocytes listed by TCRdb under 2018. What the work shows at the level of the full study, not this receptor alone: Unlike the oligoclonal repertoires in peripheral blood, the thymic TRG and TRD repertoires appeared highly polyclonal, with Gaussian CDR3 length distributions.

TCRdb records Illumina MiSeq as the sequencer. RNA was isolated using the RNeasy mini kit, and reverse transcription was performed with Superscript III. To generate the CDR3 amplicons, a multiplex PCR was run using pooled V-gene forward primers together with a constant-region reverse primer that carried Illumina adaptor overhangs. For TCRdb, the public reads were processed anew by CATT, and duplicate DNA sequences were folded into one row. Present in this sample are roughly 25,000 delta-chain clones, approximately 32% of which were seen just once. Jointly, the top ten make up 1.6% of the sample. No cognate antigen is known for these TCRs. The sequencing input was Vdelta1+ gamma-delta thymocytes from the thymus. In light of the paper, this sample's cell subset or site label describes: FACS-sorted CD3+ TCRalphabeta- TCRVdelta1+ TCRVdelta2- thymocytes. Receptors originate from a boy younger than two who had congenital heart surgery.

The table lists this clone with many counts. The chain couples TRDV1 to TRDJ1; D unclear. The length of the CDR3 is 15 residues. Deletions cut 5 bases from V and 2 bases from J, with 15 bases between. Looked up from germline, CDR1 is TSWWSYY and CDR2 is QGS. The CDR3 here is CALGITFDGTDKLIF. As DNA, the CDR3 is TGTGCTCTTGGGATTACCTTTGATGGGACCGATAAACTCATCTTT.

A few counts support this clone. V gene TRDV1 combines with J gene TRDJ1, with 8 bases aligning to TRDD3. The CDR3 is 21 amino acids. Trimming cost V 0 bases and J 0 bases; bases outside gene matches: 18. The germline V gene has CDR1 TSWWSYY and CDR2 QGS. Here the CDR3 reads CALGELKDPGEWGIYTDKLIF. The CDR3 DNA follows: TGTGCTCTTGGGGAACTAAAGGATCCCGGAGAATGGGGGATTTACACCGATAAACTCATCTTT.

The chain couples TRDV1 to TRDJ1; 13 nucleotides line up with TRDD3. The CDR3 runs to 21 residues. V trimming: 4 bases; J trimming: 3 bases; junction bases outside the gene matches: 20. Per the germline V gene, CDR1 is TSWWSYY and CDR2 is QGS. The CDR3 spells CALGGHLRWSTGGYGADKLIF. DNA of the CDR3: TGTGCTCTTGGGGGGCACCTTCGATGGTCGACTGGGGGATACGGGGCCGATAAACTCATCTTT.

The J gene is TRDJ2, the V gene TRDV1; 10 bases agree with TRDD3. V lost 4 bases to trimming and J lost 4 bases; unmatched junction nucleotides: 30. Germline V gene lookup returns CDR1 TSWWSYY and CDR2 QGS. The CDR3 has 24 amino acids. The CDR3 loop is CALGGLGAPPPLRGGYAKTAQLFF. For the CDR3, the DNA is TGTGCTCTTGGGGGACTAGGAGCTCCTCCCCCCCTTAGAGGGGGATACGCCAAGACAGCACAACTCTTCTTT.

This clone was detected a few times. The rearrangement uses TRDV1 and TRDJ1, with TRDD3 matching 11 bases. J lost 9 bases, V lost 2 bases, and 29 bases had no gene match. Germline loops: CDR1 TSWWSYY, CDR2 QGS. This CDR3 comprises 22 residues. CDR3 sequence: CALGEFLKTPTSQLLGDNQLIF. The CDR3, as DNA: TGTGCTCTTGGGGAATTTTTGAAGACTCCTACGTCTCAATTACTGGGGGATAATCAACTCATCTTT.

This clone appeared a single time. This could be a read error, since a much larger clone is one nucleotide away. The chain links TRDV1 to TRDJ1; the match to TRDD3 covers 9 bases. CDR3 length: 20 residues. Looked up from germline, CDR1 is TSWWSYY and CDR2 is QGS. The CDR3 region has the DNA TGTGCTCTTGGGGAACCGGAGTCACCCGCCTGGGGGATGTCGGCCGATAAACCCATCTTT. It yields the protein CALGEPESPAWGMSADKPIF.

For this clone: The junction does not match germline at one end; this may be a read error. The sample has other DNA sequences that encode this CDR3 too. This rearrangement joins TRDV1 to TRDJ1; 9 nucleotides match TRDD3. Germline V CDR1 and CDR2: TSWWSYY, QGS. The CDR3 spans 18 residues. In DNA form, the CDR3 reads TGTGCCCTTGGGGTCGGTCTCGTACTGGGGGACCAAACCGATAAACTCATCTTT. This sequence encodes CALGVGLVLGDQTDKLIF.

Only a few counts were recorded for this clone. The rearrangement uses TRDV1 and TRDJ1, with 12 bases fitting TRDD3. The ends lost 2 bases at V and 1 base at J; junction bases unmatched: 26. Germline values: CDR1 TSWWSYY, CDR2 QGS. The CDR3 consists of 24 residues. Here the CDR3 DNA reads TGTGCTCTTGGGGAAAGTTACGGAACCACTAGAGGTACTGGGGGATACAGGGGCACCGATAAACTCATCTTT. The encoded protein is CALGESYGTTRGTGGYRGTDKLIF.

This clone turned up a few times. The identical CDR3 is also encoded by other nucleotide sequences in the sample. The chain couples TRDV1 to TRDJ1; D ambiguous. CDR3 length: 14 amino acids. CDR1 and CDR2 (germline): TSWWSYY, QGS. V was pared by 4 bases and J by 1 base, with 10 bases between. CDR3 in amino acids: CALGAPSPTDKLIF. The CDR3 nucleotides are TGTGCTCTTGGGGCACCAAGCCCCACCGATAAACTCATCTTT.

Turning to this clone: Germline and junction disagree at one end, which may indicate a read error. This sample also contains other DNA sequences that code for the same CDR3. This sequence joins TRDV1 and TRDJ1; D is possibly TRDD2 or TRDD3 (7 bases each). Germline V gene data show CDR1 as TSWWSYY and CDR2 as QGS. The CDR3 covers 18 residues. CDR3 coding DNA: TGTGCCCTTGGGATGGGGTTCCTACTGGGGATTTGGGGCGATAAACTCATCTTT. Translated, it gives CALGMGFLLGIWGDKLIF.

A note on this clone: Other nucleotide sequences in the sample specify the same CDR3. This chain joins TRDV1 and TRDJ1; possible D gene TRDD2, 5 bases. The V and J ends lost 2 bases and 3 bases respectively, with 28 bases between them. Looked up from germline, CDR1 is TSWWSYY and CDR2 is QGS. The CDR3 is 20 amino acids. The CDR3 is CALGEVFPQASFKSSDKLIF. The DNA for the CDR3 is TGTGCTCTTGGGGAAGTCTTCCCGCAAGCCTCCTTCAAATCGTCCGATAAACTCATCTTT.

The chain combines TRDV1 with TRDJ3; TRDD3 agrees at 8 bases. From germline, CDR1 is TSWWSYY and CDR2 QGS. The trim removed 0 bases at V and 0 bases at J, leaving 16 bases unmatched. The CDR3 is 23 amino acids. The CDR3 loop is CALGELTEDWGLHCSWDTRQMFF. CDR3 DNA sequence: TGTGCTCTTGGGGAACTAACGGAAGACTGGGGGCTCCACTGCTCCTGGGACACCCGACAGATGTTTTTC.

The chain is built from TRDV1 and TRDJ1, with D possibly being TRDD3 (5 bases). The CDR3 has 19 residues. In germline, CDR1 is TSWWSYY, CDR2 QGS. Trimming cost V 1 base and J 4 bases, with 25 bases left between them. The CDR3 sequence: CALGEPPHRDDRGIDKLIF. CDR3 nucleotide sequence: TGTGCTCTTGGGGAACCCCCGCATAGGGACGATAGGGGAATCGATAAACTCATCTTT.

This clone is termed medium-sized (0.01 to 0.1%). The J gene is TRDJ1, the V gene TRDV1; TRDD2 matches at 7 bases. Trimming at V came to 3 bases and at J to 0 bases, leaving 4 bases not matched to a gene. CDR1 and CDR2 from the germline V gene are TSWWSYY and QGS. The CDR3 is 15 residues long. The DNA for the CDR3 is TGTGCTCTTGGGGATCCTTCCTTGTACACCGATAAACTCATCTTT. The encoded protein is CALGDPSLYTDKLIF.

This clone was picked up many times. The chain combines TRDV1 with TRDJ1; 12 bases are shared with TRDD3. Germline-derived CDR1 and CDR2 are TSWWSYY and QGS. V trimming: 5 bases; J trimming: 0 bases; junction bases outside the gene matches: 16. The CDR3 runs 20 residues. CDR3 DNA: TGTGCTCTTGGGAAACGAGGTACTGGGGGATACCCTGAGTACACCGATAAACTCATCTTT. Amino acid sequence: CALGKRGTGGYPEYTDKLIF.

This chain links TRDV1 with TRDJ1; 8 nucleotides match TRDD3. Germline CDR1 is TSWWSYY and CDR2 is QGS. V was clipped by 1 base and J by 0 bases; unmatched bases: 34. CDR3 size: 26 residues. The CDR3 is CALGEPERGPRKNYLGETEYTDKLIF. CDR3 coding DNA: TGTGCTCTTGGGGAACCGGAACGAGGTCCCCGGAAGAATTATCTGGGGGAAACCGAGTACACCGATAAACTCATCTTT.

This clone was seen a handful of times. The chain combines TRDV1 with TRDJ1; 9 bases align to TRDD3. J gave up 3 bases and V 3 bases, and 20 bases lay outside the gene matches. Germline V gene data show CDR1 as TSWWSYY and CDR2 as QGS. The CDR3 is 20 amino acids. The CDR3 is CALGDGGKGTGGLVPDKLIF. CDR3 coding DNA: TGTGCTCTTGGGGACGGAGGAAAGGGAACTGGGGGACTCGTTCCCGATAAACTCATCTTT.

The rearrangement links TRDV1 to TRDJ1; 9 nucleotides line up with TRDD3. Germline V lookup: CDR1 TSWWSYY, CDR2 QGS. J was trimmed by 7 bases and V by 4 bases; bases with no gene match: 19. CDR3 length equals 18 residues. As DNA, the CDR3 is TGTGCTCTTGGGGGACCTACAAGCTGGGGGATTATAGGGGTTAAACTCATCTTT. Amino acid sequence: CALGGPTSWGIIGVKLIF.

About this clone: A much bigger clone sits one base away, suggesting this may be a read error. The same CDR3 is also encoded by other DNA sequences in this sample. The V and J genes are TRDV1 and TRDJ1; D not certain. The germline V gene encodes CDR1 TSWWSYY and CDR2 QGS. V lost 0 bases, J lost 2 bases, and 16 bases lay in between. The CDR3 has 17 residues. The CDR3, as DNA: TGTGCTCTTGGGGAACTTCCGCGGAGTAGGCCAACCGATAAACTCATCTTT. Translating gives CALGELPRSRPTDKLIF.

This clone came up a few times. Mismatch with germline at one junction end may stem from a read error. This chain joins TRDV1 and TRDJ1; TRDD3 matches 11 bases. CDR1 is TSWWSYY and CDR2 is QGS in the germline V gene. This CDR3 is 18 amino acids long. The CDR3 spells CALGEWYGLGDKADKPIF. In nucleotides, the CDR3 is TGTGCTCTTGGGGAATGGTACGGACTGGGGGATAAGGCCGATAAACCCATCTTT.

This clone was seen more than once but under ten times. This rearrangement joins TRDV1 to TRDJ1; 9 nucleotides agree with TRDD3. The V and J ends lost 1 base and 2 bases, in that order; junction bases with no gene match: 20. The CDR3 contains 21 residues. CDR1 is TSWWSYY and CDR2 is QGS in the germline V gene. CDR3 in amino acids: CALGERVLRGWGYGGTDKLIF. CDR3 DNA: TGTGCTCTTGGGGAACGGGTCCTACGGGGCTGGGGATACGGAGGGACCGATAAACTCATCTTT.